The T cell receptor (beta chain) described here comes from a study of identical twins. Study-level findings and limits: Compared with models, monozygotic twins showed more out-of-frame TCR alpha sharing. Sequences that were beta out-of-frame showed weaker excess twin sharing. It was cross-sectional statistical analysis, not following the same donors, that the conclusions relied on.

TCRdb recomputed calls from the 5' RACE reads with MiXCR, one row per CDR3 protein. The sample has 1.5 million to 2 million distinct CDR3 sequences, less than 40% seen once; the top ten hold approximately 0.29%. On this clonotype: Its antigen is still unknown.

The sequence came from a newborn girl in good health. Specimen: cord blood.

The CDR3: CASSFLAGGPRNEQFF. Written as DNA, the CDR3 is TGTGCCAGCAGTTTCCTAGCGGGGGGGCCTCGAAATGAGCAGTTCTTC. The chain has TRBV12-3 or TRBV12-4 and TRBJ2-1, with 12 bases lining up with TRBD2. There are 16 residues in the CDR3. The ends lost 3 bases at V and 7 bases at J; junction bases unmatched: 7.